This T cell receptor (beta chain) comes out of a study of blood T cell repertoires in COVID-19. Study overall: The analysed material was cDNA or gDNA that came from T cells, B-cell-depleted T cells, or PBMCs.

As processed by the authors: Nucleated cell number was recorded as an estimate derived from reference gene primer amplification. Profiling relied on immunoSEQ multiplex PCR, and the TCRdb table lists in-frame clones only, not all of them. Clone size and the V and J calls come from that table; the DNA yielded D and trimming. The sample has some 150,000 clones; around 81% are singletons. The germline V gene has CDR1 LGHDT and CDR2 YNNKEL (reference sequence). V was pared by 2 bases and J by 2 bases, with 9 bases of the junction left unmatched. There are 17 residues in the CDR3. The rearrangement links TRBV3-1 (or the pseudogene TRBV3-2) to TRBJ1-2; 9 positions match TRBD1. The receptor was isolated from a human donor in a cohort sampled during active COVID-19. Sample: peripheral blood. In DNA, the CDR3 is TGTGCCAGCAGCCAAATGTCGGGGACAGGGAGGAACTATGGCTACACCTTC. It encodes CASSQMSGTGRNYGYTF.